This entry features one T cell receptor (beta chain) sequence. Its antigen remains unidentified. The entry originates in a study of identifying expanded T cells in peripheral blood. Study conclusions and caveats: Differentially abundant clones: around 1.2 between replicates, 16.4 at roughly 15 days, roughly 18 at four. Variance in clone template counts between approximately 2-week samples significantly increased with total template count across all healthy donors.

Sequencing used immunoSEQ multiplex PCR; TCRdb keeps in-frame clones, though not all of them. The table lists around 120,000 clones, over 65% of them singletons. Healthy donors had no documented immune events, such as infections, while sampled. The J segment lost 11 bases and the V segment lost 4 bases, leaving 18 bases of the junction unmatched. The germline gives CDR1 LNHDA, CDR2 SQIVND (reference sequence). This CDR3 is 16 amino acids long. This clonotype was sampled from a person between 18 and 75 years old in good health. The chain uses TRBV19 and TRBJ1-1, with 8 bases identical to TRBD1. The sample comprised blood. The CDR3 region is CASSRALDRDKEGAFF. The CDR3 DNA is TGTGCCAGTAGTAGGGCCCTGGACAGGGATAAGGAAGGGGCTTTCTTT.